This TCR beta chain emerged from a study of shared clonotypes between healthy human individuals. Study-wide points: Depth was large, yet rarefaction showed that sorted-subset sequencing was incomplete.

Of note for this clone: The antigen is undetermined.

The CDR3 runs to 17 residues. The germline gives CDR1 ENHRY, CDR2 SYGVKD. The V gene end was trimmed by 1 base and the J gene end by 5 bases; junction bases not matched to a gene: 7. Data came from immunoSEQ multiplex PCR; TCRdb stores just in-frame clones and leaves some out. The sample holds over 2 million clones, 85% to 95% seen once. The specimen was naive CD4+ T cells sorted from blood. Subset specified: CD45RA+ positively selected. The chain employs TRBV10-3 and TRBJ1-4, with 10 nucleotides matching TRBD1. The origin of this receptor is a man younger than 35 in good health. As DNA, the CDR3 is TGTGCCATCAGTGAGTTCGTCCCGGGACAGGGGAATGAAAAACTGTTTTTT. The encoded protein is CAISEFVPGQGNEKLFF.